This TCR beta chain was captured by sequencing in a study of control samples from healthy donors and cancer patients. The protocol was immunoSEQ multiplex PCR, while the TCRdb copy is restricted to in-frame clones and leaves out a portion. This table holds 260,000 or so clones, around 80% found once. V gave up 2 bases and J gave up 0 bases, with 14 bases separating them. This CDR3 is built from 16 residues. Germline CDR1 is SGDLS and CDR2 is YYNGEE. The chain couples TRBV9 to TRBJ1-2, with D possibly TRBD1 on 6 matching bases. This receptor was obtained from a woman aged 60 to 75 with lung cancer. Sequencing input: PBMCs. The CDR3 reads CASSVGQGTANYGYTF. The DNA for the CDR3 is TGTGCCAGCAGCGTTGGTCAGGGGACCGCTAACTATGGCTACACCTTC.